This T cell receptor (beta chain) was profiled in a study of T cell responses to AZD1222 COVID-19 vaccine. Comment on this clone: Its specificity is not known.

The CDR3 has 15 residues. The trim removed 9 bases at V and 1 base at J, leaving 10 bases unmatched. In germline, CDR1 is MNHNY, CDR2 SVGAGI (reference sequence). Repertoires were generated with immunoSEQ multiplex PCR, while TCRdb's copy carries only in-frame clones and drops some. The top ten clones hold roughly 1.6% of a sample with 120,000 or so clones, 89% of them seen once. Whole-study findings and limits: Vaccine-associated CD4 TCRs ranged over spike, dominating at 160-218 and 743-854.

The chain uses TRBV6-6 and TRBJ2-3; 7 nucleotides agree with TRBD2. This receptor was identified in an adult in good health. This specimen consisted of peripheral blood, obtained on day 0 of AZD1222 vaccination. CDR3 in DNA: TGTGCCAGTTACCCGGCTAGCGGAGGCACAGATACGCAGTATTTT. It codes for CASYPASGGTDTQYF.